A single sample is the source of the 27 T cell receptor beta chains below, sequenced in a study of vaccination effects on CD4 cells after COVID-19. Repertoires were generated with immunoSEQ multiplex PCR, while TCRdb's copy carries only in-frame clones and drops some. The table has some 35,000 clones, around two thirds seen once. Viral peptide pool expansion of antigen-specific CD4+ T cells preceded sequencing in the ViraFEST assay. When nine to ten days of culture had elapsed, CD4+ T cells were isolated. The individual was infected with SARS-CoV-2 between March and December 2020, as confirmed by PCR. The antigens these receptors bind are not known. The specimen was CD4+ T cells from PBMCs cultured with HCoV-NL63 spike peptides, collected before COVID-19 vaccination. The receptors stem from a human donor who had a prior SARS-CoV-2 infection.

This sequence joins TRBV7-2 and TRBJ2-3; the match to TRBD2 covers 12 bases. Germline V gene data show CDR1 as SGHTA and CDR2 as FQGNSA. This CDR3 has 18 residues. Germline trimming cut 1 base from V and 3 bases from J; bases unmatched to any gene: 8. The CDR3 nucleotides are TGTGCCAGCAGCTTAGTAAGACTAGCGGGAGTTGTAACAGATACGCAGTATTTT. It codes for CASSLVRLAGVVTDTQYF.

The gene calls are TRBV3-1 (or the pseudogene TRBV3-2) and TRBJ2-1; D perhaps matches TRBD2 (5 bases). From germline, CDR1 is LGHDT and CDR2 YNNKEL (reference sequence). The V gene lost 0 bases and the J gene lost 6 bases, with 9 bases spanning the gap. This CDR3 contains 14 residues. CDR3 sequence reads: CASSQEGTSNEQFF. The CDR3 nucleotides read TGTGCCAGCAGCCAAGAAGGCACTAGCAATGAGCAGTTCTTC.

Regarding this clone: The final CDR3 position lacks the conserved phenylalanine or tryptophan, pointing to a likely read error. It is unclear where the CDR3 begins or ends on the DNA, so no DNA is shown, and the CDR3 is as TCRdb lists it. The V call is TRBV19, the J call TRBJ1-2; TRBD1, as called in the table, went unchecked against the DNA. Germline CDR1 LNHDA, CDR2 SQIVND (reference sequence). The CDR3 is 15 residues long, ends included. The CDR3 sequence is CASSRNPRGTGVPPL.

CDR3 sequence: CASSPGRGRSYEAFF. CDR3 coding DNA: TGTGCCAGCAGCCCGGGACGTGGGAGGAGTTATGAAGCTTTCTTT. The V gene is TRBV5-5, the J gene TRBJ1-1; possibly TRBD1 for D (5 bases). The CDR3 has 15 amino acids. The germline V and J ends were trimmed by 4 bases and 7 bases, with 20 bases remaining between them. Germline V CDR1 and CDR2: SGHKS, YYEKEE (reference sequence).

This rearrangement joins TRBV5-1 to TRBJ2-5; D gene uncertain. V shed 0 bases and J shed 2 bases, with 8 bases lying between them. From germline, CDR1 is SGHRS and CDR2 YFSETQ. The length of the CDR3 is 14 residues. The CDR3 region has the DNA TGCGCCAGCAGCTTGGGCAGCCCTCAAGAGACCCAGTACTTC. This sequence encodes CASSLGSPQETQYF.

The chain carries TRBV24-1 and TRBJ1-2; 11 bases agree with TRBD1. Germline V gives CDR1 KGHDR, CDR2 SFDVKD. This CDR3 has 16 amino acids. V was clipped by 3 bases and J by 4 bases; unmatched bases: 6. CDR3 amino acids: CATSDVGTGGSYGYTF. CDR3 in DNA: TGTGCCACCAGTGATGTTGGGACAGGGGGAAGCTATGGCTACACCTTC.

V gene TRBV5-1 combines with J gene TRBJ2-7; D may be TRBD1 (6 bases). The germline V and J ends were trimmed by 0 bases and 0 bases, with 10 bases remaining between them. This CDR3 comprises 15 residues. The V gene's germline CDR1 is SGHRS and CDR2 YFSETQ. The CDR3 DNA sequence: TGCGCCAGCAGCTTGGGGACAGAATACTCCTACGAGCAGTACTTC. This translates into CASSLGTEYSYEQYF.

This chain connects TRBV7-2 to TRBJ2-3; no clear D gene. V was cut by 1 base and J by 2 bases, with 7 bases left in between. CDR3 length: 14 residues. Germline V CDR1 and CDR2: SGHTA, FQGNSA. The CDR3 sequence is CASSLDRTTDTQYF. The CDR3 bases are TGTGCCAGCAGCTTAGACCGAACCACAGATACGCAGTATTTT.

The CDR3 loop is CATKKRTSGYTDTQYF. CDR3 DNA: TGTGCCACTAAAAAAAGGACTAGCGGATACACAGATACGCAGTATTTT. The rearrangement uses TRBV19 and TRBJ2-3, with 10 bases lining up with TRBD2. The CDR3 contains 16 residues. Germline CDR1 is LNHDA and CDR2 is SQIVND (reference sequence). Trimming cost V 10 bases and J 2 bases; bases outside gene matches: 12.

This clone was observed a few times. The gene calls are TRBV5-1 and TRBJ1-3, with D perhaps matching TRBD1 (5 bases). CDR1 and CDR2 (germline): SGHRS, YFSETQ. This CDR3 contains 16 residues. V gave up 4 bases and J gave up 2 bases, with 16 bases separating them. DNA for the CDR3: TGCGCCAGCAGCCCGGAACCCAGGGACGCTGGAAACACCATATATTTT. Protein sequence: CASSPEPRDAGNTIYF.

This clone was found once. V gene TRBV10-2 combines with J gene TRBJ2-7; 9 bases map to TRBD1. The CDR3 has 16 residues. Germline CDR1 and CDR2: WSHSY and SAAADI. Trimming removed 0 bases from V and 5 bases from J; junction bases left unmatched: 8. The CDR3 region has the DNA TGCGCCAGCAGTGAGTCGGGACAGGGTGGTAGAGACGAGCAGTACTTC. Protein sequence: CASSESGQGGRDEQYF.

The rearrangement links TRBV19 to TRBJ1-1; D not resolved. This CDR3 has 15 amino acids. V gave up 4 bases and J gave up 1 base, with 13 bases separating them. Germline V gene sequence: CDR1 LNHDA, CDR2 SQIVND (reference sequence). The DNA for the CDR3 is TGTGCCAGTAGTACCCTCGGGGTGGGGAACACTGAAGCTTTCTTT. Encoded protein: CASSTLGVGNTEAFF. Variable domain in full (rest from reference TRBV19 and TRBJ1-1): DGGITQSPKYLFRKEGQNVTLSCEQNLNHDAMYWYRQDPGQGLRLIYYSQIVNDFQKGDIAEGYSVSREKKESFPLTVTSAQKNPTAFYLCASSTLGVGNTEAFFGQGTRLTVV.

The CDR3 loop is CASSLESGMSTDTQYF. The CDR3 DNA is TGTGCCAGCAGCTTAGAGAGCGGCATGAGCACAGATACGCAGTATTTT. The chain is built from TRBV7-6 and TRBJ2-3; perhaps TRBD2 as D (5 bases). The V gene lost 1 base and the J gene lost 0 bases, with 11 bases spanning the gap. Looked up from germline, CDR1 is SGHVS and CDR2 is FNYEAQ. The CDR3 is 16 residues long.

This clone occurred a few times. The chain uses TRBV3-1 (or the pseudogene TRBV3-2) and TRBJ1-1; D is ambiguous. V was shortened by 1 base and J by 3 bases, with 9 bases between the two germline ends. Per the germline V gene, CDR1 is LGHDT and CDR2 is YNNKEL (reference sequence). CDR3 size: 14 residues. Here the CDR3 DNA reads TGTGCCAGCAGCCAAGGACGCGGGGACACTGAAGCTTTCTTT. It translates to CASSQGRGDTEAFF.

The chain is built from TRBV29-1 and TRBJ2-3; D is unresolved. The CDR3 is 13 amino acids. Germline V lookup: CDR1 SQVTM, CDR2 ANQGSEA. V was shortened by 0 bases and J by 6 bases, with 10 bases between the two germline ends. The CDR3 loop reads CSVEDSRIDTQYF. CDR3 sequence (DNA): TGCAGCGTTGAAGATAGCAGGATTGATACGCAGTATTTT.

This clone has just a few counts. The chain carries TRBV7-3 and TRBJ1-6; D remains ambiguous. CDR1 is SGHTA, CDR2 FQGTGA, per germline. V was clipped by 3 bases and J by 6 bases, with 9 bases between them. The length of the CDR3 is 14 residues. The DNA for the CDR3 is TGTGCCAGCAGCTTCTCGGGGATTAATTCACCCCTCCACTTT. This translates into CASSFSGINSPLHF.

The V and J genes are TRBV30 and TRBJ1-1; possibly TRBD1 for D (6 bases). This CDR3 region has 16 residues. The germline CDR1 and CDR2 sequences are GTSNPN and SVGIG (reference sequence). V was trimmed by 4 bases and J by 0 bases, leaving 18 bases between them. The CDR3 DNA sequence: TGTGCCTGGAAACGAAACCAGGGGTTCATGAACACTGAAGCTTTCTTT. Amino acids: CAWKRNQGFMNTEAFF.

The chain has TRBV7-2 and TRBJ1-2; D is undetermined. Germline values: CDR1 SGHTA, CDR2 FQGNSA. V was cut by 0 bases and J by 5 bases, with 10 bases left in between. This CDR3 has 14 amino acids. The CDR3 loop reads CASSLARGEYGYTF. In DNA, the CDR3 is TGTGCCAGCAGCTTAGCTCGGGGAGAATATGGCTACACCTTC.

The CDR3 region has the DNA TGTGCCAGCAGCCCTAATGGGTTCACGTTTGGGAGTTACGAGCAGTACTTC. Its protein is CASSPNGFTFGSYEQYF. This chain connects TRBV5-8 to TRBJ2-7, with D tentatively TRBD2 (5 bases). Trimming stripped 4 bases from V and 4 bases from J, with 24 bases between. Germline V gene sequence: CDR1 SGHTS, CDR2 YDEGEE. The length of the CDR3 is 17 residues.

V is TRBV5-8 and J is TRBJ2-3; the D is unclear. V was trimmed by 5 bases and J by 0 bases, leaving 13 bases between them. Germline V lookup: CDR1 SGHTS, CDR2 YDEGEE. The CDR3 is made up of 15 amino acids. The CDR3, as DNA: TGTGCCAGCAGTCAGTTCTACATGAGCACAGATACGCAGTATTTT. Its translation: CASSQFYMSTDTQYF.

This clone was seen just once. The chain employs TRBV5-1 and TRBJ1-3; D remains ambiguous. Between the trimmed V and J ends, which lost 6 bases and 0 bases, there was a span of 16 bases. The germline V gene has CDR1 SGHRS and CDR2 YFSETQ. This CDR3 comprises 16 residues. The DNA of the CDR3 is TGCGCCAGCACTCCCCTCCCGCAAAACTCTGGAAACACCATATATTTT. Its protein is CASTPLPQNSGNTIYF.

The V call is TRBV7-6, the J call TRBJ1-6; D may be TRBD1 (5 bases). The germline gives CDR1 SGHVS, CDR2 FNYEAQ. This CDR3 region has 15 residues. V lost 6 bases and J 11 bases, leaving 20 bases between the germline ends. DNA of the CDR3: TGTGCCAGCAGTTACGGGGGGAAGCTGGAGGCACCCCTCCACTTT. Translating gives CASSYGGKLEAPLHF. Filled out from reference TRBV7-6 and TRBJ1-6, the complete variable domain reads GAGVSQSPRYKVTKRGQDVALRCDPISGHVSLYWYRQALGQGPEFLTYFNYEAQQDKSGLPNDRFSAERPEGSISTLTIQRTEQRDSAMYRCASSYGGKLEAPLHFGNGTRLTVT.

This chain connects TRBV9 to TRBJ2-1; 9 bases are shared with TRBD2. After removal of 3 bases from V and 1 base from J, the junction contained 5 bases not matched to a gene. CDR1 and CDR2 (germline): SGDLS, YYNGEE. This CDR3 has 16 amino acids. The chain's CDR3 is CASSAHGLASYNEQFF. Written as DNA, the CDR3 is TGTGCCAGCAGCGCCCATGGACTAGCGTCCTACAATGAGCAGTTCTTC.

The genes are TRBV10-3 and TRBJ1-4; the D is unclear. The CDR3 sequence is 14 residues long. V lost 8 bases, J lost 4 bases, and 14 bases lay in between. The germline gives CDR1 ENHRY, CDR2 SYGVKD. Here the CDR3 DNA reads TGTGCCATCTGGACCACAGCCCGTAATGAAAAACTGTTTTTT. Residues: CAIWTTARNEKLFF.

The chain couples TRBV5-4 to TRBJ1-3; unclear D gene. CDR1 and CDR2 (germline): SGHNT, YYREEE (reference sequence). The CDR3 spans 20 residues. Trimming removed 0 bases at V and 0 bases at J, with 22 bases between. The CDR3 DNA sequence: TGTGCCAGCAGCTTGGGAGAGGTCGGACCTGAGGGAGTCTCTGGAAACACCATATATTTT. Translating it yields CASSLGEVGPEGVSGNTIYF.

The chain employs TRBV5-1 and TRBJ1-2; D is unresolved. V was trimmed by 3 bases and J by 4 bases, leaving 10 bases between them. CDR3 length: 13 residues. Germline V gene data show CDR1 as SGHRS and CDR2 as YFSETQ. CDR3 nucleotides: TGCGCCAGCAGCTGGACTGAAAGCTATGGCTACACCTTC. Amino acid sequence: CASSWTESYGYTF.

This sequence joins TRBV6-5 and TRBJ1-1, with D unclear. Germline V lookup: CDR1 MNHEY, CDR2 SVGAGI. This CDR3 is 12 amino acids long. The V end lost 7 bases, the J end lost 2 bases, and 8 bases lay between the germline ends. This chain's CDR3 is CASKVGNTEAFF. CDR3 DNA sequence: TGTGCCAGCAAGGTGGGCAACACTGAAGCTTTCTTT.